Presented here are 23 T cell receptor beta chains from one specimen sequenced in a study of blood T cell repertoires in COVID-19. This table comes from immunoSEQ multiplex PCR, and its TCRdb copy is limited to in-frame clones, with some not included. Found here are 130,000 to 150,000 clones, about four fifths of them singletons; the top ten hold around 15%. The material sequenced was peripheral blood. Receptor source: a human donor with acute or convalescent COVID-19. The donor label of this sample is uncertain.

The chain joins TRBV5-5 to TRBJ1-1; the match to TRBD1 covers 7 bases. The V and J ends lost 3 bases and 8 bases, in that order; junction bases with no gene match: 16. The germline V gene encodes CDR1 SGHKS and CDR2 YYEKEE (reference sequence). The CDR3 runs 16 residues. The CDR3 region has the DNA TGTGCCAGCAGCTCGAGACAGGGAGGAGCCCCAGGGGAAGCTTTCTTT. This gives the protein CASSSRQGGAPGEAFF.

The chain has TRBV19 and TRBJ2-3; 9 nucleotides agree with TRBD1. Trimming at V came to 5 bases and at J to 7 bases, leaving 13 bases not matched to a gene. Germline V lookup: CDR1 LNHDA, CDR2 SQIVND (reference sequence). This CDR3 spans 16 amino acids. CDR3 sequence reads: CASSFLSGQGRNTQYF. The CDR3 nucleotides read TGTGCCAGTAGTTTCCTCTCAGGACAGGGGAGAAATACGCAGTATTTT.

V usage is TRBV15 and J usage is TRBJ2-5; TRBD1 agrees at 8 bases. With 2 bases clipped from V and 2 bases from J, the junction kept 7 bases outside the gene matches. This CDR3 is 16 amino acids long. Germline V lookup: CDR1 LNHNV, CDR2 YYDKDF (reference sequence). The CDR3 protein is CATSRQTGAGQETQYF. The CDR3 DNA reads as TGTGCCACCAGCAGACAGACAGGGGCCGGACAAGAGACCCAGTACTTC.

The chain uses TRBV6-5 and TRBJ1-1, with unresolved D. The CDR3 runs 14 residues. The V gene's germline CDR1 is MNHEY and CDR2 SVGAGI. V shed 4 bases and J shed 0 bases, with 9 bases lying between them. In DNA, the CDR3 is TGTGCCAGCAGTTCCGGGATGTTGAACACTGAAGCTTTCTTT. Its protein product is CASSSGMLNTEAFF.

This clone is a singleton in its sample. V is TRBV6-5 and J is TRBJ1-3; D is undetermined. The CDR3 is 12 residues long. V lost 5 bases to trimming and J lost 4 bases, with 6 bases between them. The V gene's germline CDR1 is MNHEY and CDR2 SVGAGI. This CDR3 reads CASSIMGNTIYF. The CDR3 DNA reads as TGTGCCAGCAGTATTATGGGAAACACCATATATTTT.

The genes are TRBV7-9 and TRBJ1-2, with 8 positions matching TRBD1. J lost 4 bases, V lost 5 bases, and 3 bases had no gene match. This CDR3 comprises 13 residues. Germline V gene sequence: CDR1 SEHNR, CDR2 FQNEAQ (reference sequence). The CDR3 coding sequence is TGTGCCAGCAGCGTAGGACAGGGCTATGGCTACACCTTC. This encodes CASSVGQGYGYTF.

This chain connects TRBV4-3 to TRBJ1-5; D is unresolved. This CDR3 comprises 15 residues. From germline, CDR1 is LGHNA and CDR2 YSLEER. V lost 1 base and J 3 bases, leaving 10 bases between the germline ends. The CDR3 is CASSQAPGLNQPQHF. CDR3 DNA sequence: TGCGCCAGCAGCCAAGCTCCGGGTCTCAATCAGCCCCAGCATTTT.

The genes are TRBV9 and TRBJ2-3, with 9 bases matching TRBD2. CDR1 is SGDLS, CDR2 YYNGEE, per germline. Trimming at V came to 4 bases and at J to 1 base, leaving 13 bases not matched to a gene. The CDR3 contains 18 residues. CDR3 sequence reads: CASSPRRAQRGGTDTQYF. CDR3 bases: TGTGCCAGCAGCCCTAGAAGGGCGCAGCGGGGGGGCACAGATACGCAGTATTTT.

This sequence joins TRBV18 and TRBJ2-3; TRBD2 is a possible D gene (5 bases). V was clipped by 4 bases and J by 5 bases, with 10 bases between them. Per germline, CDR1 KGHSH and CDR2 LQKENI. The CDR3 covers 13 residues. The CDR3 DNA follows: TGTGCCAGCTCACAGGGAGTCAGAGATACGCAGTATTTT. Its translation: CASSQGVRDTQYF.

The V and J genes are TRBV6-6 and TRBJ2-7; the match to TRBD1 covers 9 bases. CDR1 and CDR2 from the germline V gene are MNHNY and SVGAGI (reference sequence). CDR3 size: 15 residues. The V and J ends lost 2 bases and 3 bases, in that order; junction bases with no gene match: 5. The CDR3 nucleotides read TGTGCCAGCAGTTACCTCGGGACAGGGAACTACGAGCAGTACTTC. It translates to CASSYLGTGNYEQYF.

V usage is TRBV7-9 and J usage is TRBJ1-5; D ambiguous. This CDR3 contains 14 residues. CDR1 and CDR2 from the germline V gene are SEHNR and FQNEAQ (reference sequence). The germline V and J ends were trimmed by 6 bases and 1 base, with 10 bases remaining between them. CDR3 nucleotides: TGTGCCAGCAGTCCCGGACTCAGCAATCAGCCCCAGCATTTT. The encoded protein is CASSPGLSNQPQHF.

CDR3 in amino acids: CSASGKPRAYGYTF. In DNA, the CDR3 is TGCAGTGCTAGTGGTAAACCACGCGCCTATGGCTACACCTTC. The V gene is TRBV20-1, the J gene TRBJ1-2; D is uncertain. This CDR3 has 14 amino acids. Germline CDR1 DFQATT, CDR2 SNEGSKA (reference sequence). Trimming stripped 3 bases from V and 4 bases from J, with 15 bases between.

This clone has only one observation. The chain employs TRBV3-1 (or the pseudogene TRBV3-2) and TRBJ2-3, with D uncertain. CDR1 is LGHDT and CDR2 is YNNKEL in the germline V gene (reference sequence). CDR3 length: 15 amino acids. With 4 bases removed from V and 2 bases from J, the gap between germline ends came to 13 bases. The chain's CDR3 is CASSPSARYTDTQYF. In nucleotides, the CDR3 is TGTGCCAGCAGCCCTAGTGCGAGATACACAGATACGCAGTATTTT.

The V gene is TRBV6-5, the J gene TRBJ2-1, with 7 bases matching TRBD2. The V gene's germline CDR1 is MNHEY and CDR2 SVGAGI. With 5 bases clipped from V and 4 bases from J, the junction kept 8 bases outside the gene matches. The CDR3 spans 15 residues. Here the CDR3 DNA reads TGTGCCAGCAGTACATCGGGGGGACCTTACAATGAGCAGTTCTTC. Translated, it gives CASSTSGGPYNEQFF.

The rearrangement joins TRBV5-1 to TRBJ1-2; 7 bases line up with TRBD1. Trimming cost V 4 bases and J 0 bases; bases outside gene matches: 9. The CDR3 sequence is 16 residues long. Germline CDR1 reads SGHRS; CDR2 reads YFSETQ. The CDR3 DNA is TGCGCCAGCAGCACCGAATTAGGGACAGCTAACTATGGCTACACCTTC. Translated: CASSTELGTANYGYTF.

The V gene is TRBV6-1, the J gene TRBJ1-1; 7 bases map to TRBD1. The V gene's germline CDR1 is MNHNS and CDR2 SASEGT. V lost 2 bases to trimming and J lost 10 bases; unmatched junction nucleotides: 13. The CDR3 runs to 15 residues. The CDR3 is CASSESKGQHPGAFF. The DNA for the CDR3 is TGTGCCAGCAGTGAATCGAAGGGACAGCACCCTGGAGCTTTCTTT.

The chain joins TRBV10-3 to TRBJ2-2, with 12 bases that match TRBD2. Germline CDR1 and CDR2: ENHRY and SYGVKD. The CDR3 length is 18 residues. V lost 0 bases to trimming and J lost 3 bases; unmatched junction nucleotides: 5. The CDR3 nucleotides read TGTGCCATCAGTGAGTCACTAGCGGGGGGCCCAGACACCGGGGAGCTGTTTTTT. This translates into CAISESLAGGPDTGELFF.

In nucleotides, the CDR3 is TGTGCCAGCAGTTTCAGCGGGGGGCGGTTAGGGACTGAAGCTTTCTTT. Protein: CASSFSGGRLGTEAFF. This chain uses TRBV27 with TRBJ1-1, with D perhaps TRBD1 (6 bases). Trimming took 3 bases from V and 5 from J, leaving 19 bases between them. Germline V CDR1 and CDR2: MNHEY, SMNVEV (reference sequence). The CDR3 is made up of 16 amino acids.

The chain joins TRBV10-1 to TRBJ1-4, with D perhaps matching TRBD1 (5 bases). The germline V and J ends were trimmed by 9 bases and 5 bases, with 16 bases remaining between them. The V gene's germline CDR1 is WNHNN and CDR2 SYGVQD (reference sequence). The CDR3 spans 14 residues. DNA of the CDR3: TGCGCCAGTCGGCTGACAGCCGCAAATGAAAAACTGTTTTTT. Protein product: CASRLTAANEKLFF.

The rearrangement links TRBV6-5 to TRBJ2-5, with a weak D call TRBD2 (6 bases). CDR1 is MNHEY and CDR2 is SVGAGI in the germline V gene. Trimming shortened V by 5 bases and J by 7 bases, and 20 bases separated the two germline ends. This CDR3 spans 15 amino acids. CDR3 protein: CASSTMGLGMVTQYF. Here the CDR3 DNA reads TGTGCCAGCAGTACTATGGGACTGGGAATGGTGACCCAGTACTTC.

This chain links TRBV5-6 with TRBJ2-3, with TRBD2 matching over 8 bases. Germline loops: CDR1 SGHDT, CDR2 YYEEEE. The CDR3 extends over 16 amino acids. J was trimmed by 4 bases and V by 4 bases; bases with no gene match: 11. The chain's CDR3 is CASSTRGSGAADTQYF. CDR3 bases: TGTGCCAGCAGCACCCGGGGTAGCGGGGCAGCAGATACGCAGTATTTT.

The rearrangement joins TRBV5-8 to TRBJ2-7, with D unclear. Germline V CDR1 and CDR2: SGHTS, YDEGEE. The CDR3 totals 17 residues. The V end was cut by 1 base, the J end by 0 bases, with 17 bases between. The CDR3 nucleotides read TGTGCCAGCAGCTTGAGCTCAAAATATCAAAGCTCCTACGAGCAGTACTTC. Translation: CASSLSSKYQSSYEQYF. Looking up the rest from reference TRBV5-8 and TRBJ2-7 gives the full variable domain: EAGVTQSPTHLIKTRGQQATLRCSPISGHTSVYWYQQALGLGLQFLLWYDEGEERNRGNFPPRFSGRQFPNYSSELNVNALELEDSALYLCASSLSSKYQSSYEQYFGPGTRLTVT.

This clone was seen just once. V gene TRBV10-2 combines with J gene TRBJ1-2, with a possible D match to TRBD1 (6 bases). This CDR3 comprises 14 residues. From germline, CDR1 is WSHSY and CDR2 SAAADI. Trimming left V 6 bases short and J 3 bases short, with 14 bases between. The chain's CDR3 is CASSRGRADYGYTF. As DNA, the CDR3 is TGCGCCAGCAGCAGGGGACGGGCGGACTATGGCTACACCTTC.